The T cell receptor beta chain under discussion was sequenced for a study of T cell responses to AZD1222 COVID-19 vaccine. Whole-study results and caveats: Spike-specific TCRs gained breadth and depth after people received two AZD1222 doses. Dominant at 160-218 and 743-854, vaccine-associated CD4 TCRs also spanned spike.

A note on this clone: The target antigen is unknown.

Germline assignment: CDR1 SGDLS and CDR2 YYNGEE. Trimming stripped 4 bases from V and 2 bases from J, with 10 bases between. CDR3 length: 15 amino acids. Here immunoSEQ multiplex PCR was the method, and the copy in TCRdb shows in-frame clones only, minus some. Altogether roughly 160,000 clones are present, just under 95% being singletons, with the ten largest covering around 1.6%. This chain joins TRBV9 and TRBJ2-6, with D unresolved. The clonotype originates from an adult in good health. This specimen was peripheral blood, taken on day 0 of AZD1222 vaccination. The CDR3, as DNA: TGTGCCAGCAGCTCCAACCTCCCTGGGGCCAACGTCCTGACTTTC. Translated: CASSSNLPGANVLTF.